This entry concerns a single TCR beta chain. The antigen this receptor binds is unknown. No qualities accompany the bases; no much larger clone lies one base away. This sample was taken from a study of T cell changes during pregnancy in multiple sclerosis (dated by TCRdb to the late 2010s). For context, the study as a whole: In women with multiple sclerosis, the researchers looked at how the T cell repertoire shifted as pregnancy progressed.

The library came from the immunoSEQ multiplex PCR assay. The table was pulled from immuneACCESS by TCRdb, which kept in-frame rearrangements only. Such tables lose some clones; where checked, under half of the loss comes from unresolved V genes, and the rest has no known cause. The sample yields 70,000 to 100,000 clones; about 93% were counted once. The ten most abundant clones make up 3.5% to 4.5% of the sample. V and J are trimmed by 8 bases and 11 bases, and the gene matches miss 6 bases of the junction. The germline V gene yields MGHDK for CDR1 and SYGVNS for CDR2. The CDR3, from cysteine to phenylalanine, totals 12 residues. Kept here is only the CDR3 DNA, which spans 36 bases and is read in frame from base 1.

The source of this sequence is a female donor with multiple sclerosis, enrolled in a pregnancy study. The chain links TRBV25-1 with TRBJ2-1; 10 bases in between match TRBD2. The sample consisted of peripheral blood, taken in the first trimester of pregnancy. This receptor has the CDR3 CASASGGPKQFF. The DNA is TGTGCCAGCGCTAGCGGGGGACCCAAGCAGTTCTTC.